One sample yielded the 14 T cell receptor beta chains listed below, sequenced in a study of blood T cell repertoires in COVID-19. Libraries were prepared by immunoSEQ multiplex PCR; TCRdb keeps only in-frame clonotypes and omits some of them. The top ten hold 25% to 35% of the sample, which has fewer than 60,000 clones, about 81% seen once. Source material: peripheral blood. Source of these receptors: a man aged 55 to 70 with COVID-19, enrolled during active disease.

In DNA, the CDR3 is TGCGCCAGCCGACATGACAGGTTTTTCTCCTACAATGAGCAGTTCTTC. This sequence encodes CASRHDRFFSYNEQFF. The chain uses TRBV4-1 and TRBJ2-1, with D perhaps TRBD1 (6 bases). Trimming took 8 bases from V and 0 from J, leaving 17 bases between them. The germline V gene encodes CDR1 MGHRA and CDR2 YSYEKL. This CDR3 has 16 residues.

This clone appeared a single time. The J gene is TRBJ2-2, the V gene TRBV5-4; possible D gene TRBD1, 6 bases. V was cut by 4 bases and J by 7 bases, with 11 bases left in between. Germline CDR1 SGHNT, CDR2 YYREEE (reference sequence). There are 13 residues in the CDR3. CDR3: CASSAPQGGELFF. The DNA of the CDR3 is TGTGCCAGCAGCGCCCCACAGGGCGGGGAGCTGTTTTTT.

This clone was seen only a few times. This rearrangement joins TRBV29-1 to TRBJ1-3; D remains unclear. Trimming left V 7 bases short and J 4 bases short, with 8 bases between. The CDR3 is 11 amino acids. From germline, CDR1 is SQVTM and CDR2 ANQGSEA. The CDR3 sequence: CSADMGNTIYF. The CDR3, as DNA: TGCAGCGCTGACATGGGAAACACCATATATTTT. Full variable domain (remainder filled in from reference TRBV29-1 and TRBJ1-3): SAVISQKPSRDICQRGTSLTIQCQVDSQVTMMFWYRQQPGQSLTLIATANQGSEATYESGFVIDKFPISRPNLTFSTLTVSNMSPEDSSIYLCSADMGNTIYFGEGSWLTVV.

The V gene is TRBV5-6, the J gene TRBJ1-5; 9 positions match TRBD1. The J segment lost 5 bases and the V segment lost 3 bases, leaving 12 bases of the junction unmatched. The CDR3 sequence is 17 residues long. CDR1 SGHDT and CDR2 YYEEEE come from the germline V gene. CDR3 DNA: TGTGCCAGCAGCTCTGCGGACAGGGGCGTAACCTATCAGCCCCAGCATTTT. It codes for CASSSADRGVTYQPQHF.

This clone was observed once. V usage is TRBV7-9 and J usage is TRBJ2-1; 7 nucleotides match TRBD2. Per the germline V gene, CDR1 is SEHNR and CDR2 is FQNEAQ (reference sequence). The CDR3 extends over 15 amino acids. The J segment lost 9 bases and the V segment lost 5 bases, leaving 13 bases of the junction unmatched. The CDR3 reads CASSPLITGGFEQFF. The CDR3 region has the DNA TGTGCCAGCAGCCCCCTTATTACCGGGGGGTTTGAGCAGTTCTTC.

The chain has TRBV3-1 (or the pseudogene TRBV3-2) and TRBJ1-3; unclear D gene. Deletions cut 4 bases from V and 0 bases from J, with 16 bases between. CDR3 size: 17 residues. Per germline, CDR1 LGHDT and CDR2 YNNKEL (reference sequence). The CDR3 DNA is TGTGCCAGCAGCCTTTCGACTACCGTTCTCTCTGGAAACACCATATATTTT. It codes for CASSLSTTVLSGNTIYF.

J is TRBJ2-1 and V is TRBV16; 9 bases map to TRBD2. Trimming cost V 4 bases and J 0 bases; bases outside gene matches: 1. CDR1 is KGHSY, CDR2 FQNENV, per germline. The CDR3 length is 15 residues. The chain's CDR3 is CASSPSGASYNEQFF. The CDR3 nucleotides are TGTGCCAGCAGCCCTAGCGGGGCCTCCTACAATGAGCAGTTCTTC.

V and J are TRBV6-5 and TRBJ1-5; D is undetermined. Germline CDR1 MNHEY, CDR2 SVGAGI. V was shortened by 4 bases and J by 0 bases, with 10 bases between the two germline ends. The CDR3 extends over 15 amino acids. The CDR3 DNA is TGTGCCAGCAGTTTACGACGGGATAGCAATCAGCCCCAGCATTTT. Its protein is CASSLRRDSNQPQHF.

The table lists this clone with a few counts. This sequence joins TRBV6-5 and TRBJ1-1, with a possible D match to TRBD1 (5 bases). With 6 bases removed from V and 2 bases from J, the gap between germline ends came to 16 bases. The CDR3 covers 15 residues. In germline, CDR1 is MNHEY, CDR2 SVGAGI. The CDR3 here is CASSKLTDFNTEAFF. As DNA, the CDR3 is TGTGCCAGCAGCAAGTTGACAGATTTCAACACTGAAGCTTTCTTT.

V and J are TRBV27 and TRBJ1-5; D gene uncertain. The CDR3 loop spans 14 amino acids. With 5 bases removed from V and 0 bases from J, the gap between germline ends came to 8 bases. Germline-derived CDR1 and CDR2 are MNHEY and SMNVEV (reference sequence). CDR3 nucleotide sequence: TGTGCCAGCAGTAGACATGTTAGCAATCAGCCCCAGCATTTT. It is translated as CASSRHVSNQPQHF.

The rearrangement joins TRBV4-1 to TRBJ2-7; 7 nucleotides agree with TRBD2. The junction had 10 bases not matched to a gene; V was cut back by 3 bases and J by 2 bases. Germline V gives CDR1 MGHRA, CDR2 YSYEKL. CDR3 length: 16 amino acids. The CDR3 loop reads CASSHQTGRQAYEQYF. The CDR3 nucleotides read TGCGCCAGCAGCCATCAAACCGGGAGGCAAGCCTACGAGCAGTACTTC.

The chain joins TRBV12-5 to TRBJ2-3; 8 positions match TRBD1. Germline V gene lookup returns CDR1 LGHNT and CDR2 FRNRAP. The CDR3 contains 17 residues. The V gene end was trimmed by 5 bases and the J gene end by 2 bases; junction bases not matched to a gene: 12. The CDR3, as DNA: TGTGCTAGTGGTCTTCAGCGACAGGGGCCAGTCACAGATACGCAGTATTTT. It codes for CASGLQRQGPVTDTQYF.

The chain joins TRBV5-4 to TRBJ2-7; 16 bases fit TRBD2. V was pared by 6 bases and J by 5 bases, with 11 bases of the junction left unmatched. There are 17 residues in the CDR3. From germline, CDR1 is SGHNT and CDR2 YYREEE (reference sequence). This chain's CDR3 is CASTLGGLAGGLDEQYF. CDR3 nucleotide sequence: TGTGCCAGCACTCTGGGGGGACTAGCGGGAGGGCTCGACGAGCAGTACTTC.

This clone was counted a single time. The rearrangement uses TRBV9 and TRBJ2-5; TRBD1 matches at 9 bases. The CDR3 extends over 14 amino acids. The V and J ends lost 2 bases and 5 bases, in that order; junction bases with no gene match: 4. The germline V gene encodes CDR1 SGDLS and CDR2 YYNGEE. The DNA for the CDR3 is TGTGCCAGCAGCGTGGGACAGGGAGTGGAGACCCAGTACTTC. It encodes CASSVGQGVETQYF. Full variable domain (outside the CDR3, taken from reference TRBV9 and TRBJ2-5): DSGVTQTPKHLITATGQRVTLRCSPRSGDLSVYWYQQSLDQGLQFLIQYYNGEERAKGNILERFSAQQFPDLHSELNLSSLELGDSALYFCASSVGQGVETQYFGPGTRLLVL.